A single T cell receptor beta chain is shown here with its context. The antigen it binds to is not known. Base-call qualities are not available, and no considerably larger clone is one nucleotide away. The library relied on the immunoSEQ multiplex PCR assay. In its TCRdb copy, this immuneACCESS table keeps in-frame sequences only and misses some clones. Where compared with another copy, unresolved V genes explain less than half of these, and the others have no known cause. The sample table shows about 160,000 clones, and 93% are seen once. Clones ranked in the top ten supply roughly 3.9% of the sample. Trimming takes 2 bases from V and 1 base from J, and the germline ends sit 15 bases apart. CDR1 is given as SGHRS and CDR2 as YFSETQ, both from the germline V gene. The CDR3 contains 16 residues, cysteine and phenylalanine counted. Only the CDR3 region is kept as DNA, spanning 48 bases read in frame from base 1.

This specimen belongs to a study of control samples from healthy donors and cancer patients (dated by TCRdb to the early 2020s). Sequenced input: blood. The receptor chain draws on TRBV5-1 and TRBJ1-1, and possibly TRBD1, on 5 matching bases. The clonotype was recovered from a woman aged 55-69 years in good health. The encoded CDR3 is CASSLGVRISNTEAFF. The DNA reads TGCGCCAGCAGCTTAGGGGTCAGGATATCGAACACTGAAGCTTTCTTT.